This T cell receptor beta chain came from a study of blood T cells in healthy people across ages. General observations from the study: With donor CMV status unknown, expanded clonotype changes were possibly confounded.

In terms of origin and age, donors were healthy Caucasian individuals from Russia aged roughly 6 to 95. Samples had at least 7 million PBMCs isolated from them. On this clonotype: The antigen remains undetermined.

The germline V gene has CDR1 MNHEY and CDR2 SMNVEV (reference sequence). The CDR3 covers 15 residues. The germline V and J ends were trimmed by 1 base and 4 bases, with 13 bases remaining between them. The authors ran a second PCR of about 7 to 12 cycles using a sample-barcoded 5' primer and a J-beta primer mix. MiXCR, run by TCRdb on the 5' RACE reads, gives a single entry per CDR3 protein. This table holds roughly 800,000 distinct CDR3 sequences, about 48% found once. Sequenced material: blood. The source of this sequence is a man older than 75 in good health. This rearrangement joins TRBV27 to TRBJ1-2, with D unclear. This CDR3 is CASSLFKGWSYGYTF. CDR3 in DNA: TGTGCCAGCAGTTTATTTAAGGGTTGGTCCTATGGCTACACCTTC.